The 30 T cell receptor beta chains below all came from one sample that was sequenced in a study of CD8+ T cells in alopecia areata. Following RNA extraction, reverse transcription yielded cDNA that acted as the sequencing template. TCRdb keeps only in-frame clones here, not all; method: immunoSEQ multiplex PCR. Of about 150,000 clones in the sample, roughly 58% were seen once. Material for sequencing was CD8+ T cells sorted from blood. The source is a human donor in good health.

The chain joins TRBV27 to TRBJ2-1, with 10 bases matching TRBD2. J was trimmed by 0 bases and V by 5 bases; bases with no gene match: 13. The CDR3 runs to 19 residues. Germline-derived CDR1 and CDR2 are MNHEY and SMNVEV (reference sequence). CDR3 coding DNA: TGTGCCAGCAGTCCTAGCGGGAGTGGGGGCGCGGGCTCCTACAATGAGCAGTTCTTC. It codes for CASSPSGSGGAGSYNEQFF.

This rearrangement joins TRBV25-1 to TRBJ2-7; D not certain. CDR1 MGHDK and CDR2 SYGVNS come from the germline V gene. The CDR3 covers 14 residues. The V end was cut by 2 bases, the J end by 0 bases, with 8 bases between. The CDR3 DNA sequence: TGTGCCAGCAGTGAAAGATCGGCCTCCTACGAGCAGTACTTC. Encoded protein: CASSERSASYEQYF.

This clone was detected only a few times. The gene calls are TRBV6-6 and TRBJ2-2, with unresolved D. V gave up 8 bases and J gave up 3 bases, with 10 bases separating them. CDR3 length equals 13 residues. Germline lookup yields CDR1 MNHNY and CDR2 SVGAGI (reference sequence). CDR3: CASPSIHTGELFF. The CDR3 DNA is TGTGCCAGCCCCTCGATCCACACCGGGGAGCTGTTTTTT.

The chain carries TRBV6-5 and TRBJ2-7; D is possibly TRBD1 (5 bases). This CDR3 spans 14 amino acids. Germline V gives CDR1 MNHEY, CDR2 SVGAGI. V lost 4 bases and J lost 2, with 12 bases in between. Here the CDR3 reads CASSSRVTTYEQYF. DNA of the CDR3: TGTGCCAGCAGTTCCAGGGTAACAACCTACGAGCAGTACTTC.

V and J are TRBV29-1 and TRBJ2-4; 9 nucleotides line up with TRBD2. Germline loops: CDR1 SQVTM, CDR2 ANQGSEA. The CDR3 has 13 residues. Germline trimming cut 7 bases from V and 9 bases from J; bases unmatched to any gene: 10. The CDR3 here is CSGLGLADTIQYF. CDR3 in DNA: TGCAGCGGCCTGGGACTAGCAGATACCATTCAGTACTTC.

The chain combines TRBV6-1 with TRBJ2-1, with 13 bases lining up with TRBD2. With V trimmed by 2 bases and J by 8 bases, 9 bases remained unmatched. The germline V gene encodes CDR1 MNHNS and CDR2 SASEGT. This CDR3 spans 17 amino acids. CDR3 region: CASSELPRTSGRDEQFF. CDR3 nucleotides: TGTGCCAGCAGTGAACTCCCGCGGACTAGCGGGAGAGATGAGCAGTTCTTC.

The genes are TRBV7-6 and TRBJ2-7; 10 nucleotides line up with TRBD2. The CDR3 runs to 14 residues. CDR1 and CDR2 from the germline V gene are SGHVS and FNYEAQ. V lost 5 bases to trimming and J lost 4 bases; unmatched junction nucleotides: 5. The CDR3: CASSPGTSVYEQYF. CDR3 nucleotides: TGTGCCAGCAGCCCCGGGACTAGCGTATACGAGCAGTACTTC.

The V call is TRBV27, the J call TRBJ2-5; unclear D gene. The ends were cut back, 6 bases at V and 3 bases at J, with 14 bases in the middle. Germline lookup yields CDR1 MNHEY and CDR2 SMNVEV (reference sequence). The CDR3 consists of 14 residues. CDR3 DNA: TGTGCCAGCAGCCATTCACTGGTAAAAGAGACCCAGTACTTC. This encodes CASSHSLVKETQYF.

This clone is a singleton in its sample. The chain has TRBV5-6 and TRBJ2-5, with D perhaps matching TRBD1 (5 bases). Germline CDR1 is SGHDT and CDR2 is YYEEEE. With 0 bases removed from V and 1 base from J, the gap between germline ends came to 16 bases. This CDR3 has 17 residues. The CDR3 here is CASSLGRVVQAQETQYF. The CDR3 DNA reads TGTGCCAGCAGCTTGGGACGAGTCGTACAGGCCCAAGAGACCCAGTACTTC.

The gene calls are TRBV29-1 and TRBJ2-1; 10 positions agree with TRBD1. Looked up from germline, CDR1 is SQVTM and CDR2 is ANQGSEA. Trimming cost V 8 bases and J 7 bases; bases outside gene matches: 2. This CDR3 spans 11 amino acids. The CDR3 sequence: CSKGQGNEQFF. In DNA, the CDR3 is TGCAGCAAGGGACAGGGGAATGAGCAGTTCTTC.

Comment on this clone: A junction boundary mismatches the germline segment, possibly from a read error. The chain couples TRBV2 to TRBJ2-7; possibly TRBD1 or TRBD2 for D (6 bases each). The CDR3 runs 13 residues. The germline V gene has CDR1 SNHLY and CDR2 FYNNEI. The CDR3 sequence: CASSGDIIGGDCF. DNA for the CDR3: TGTGCCAGCAGTGGGGACATCATAGGTGGGGACTGTTTC.

V is TRBV14 and J is TRBJ2-2, with D unclear. Trimming cost V 3 bases and J 6 bases, with 8 bases left between them. Germline CDR1 and CDR2: SGHDN and FVKESK. The CDR3 runs 13 residues. CDR3: CASSHSWPGELFF. In DNA, the CDR3 is TGTGCCAGCAGCCACTCGTGGCCCGGGGAGCTGTTTTTT.

The rearrangement links TRBV6-5 to TRBJ1-4, with 9 positions matching TRBD1. With 6 bases clipped from V and 7 bases from J, the junction kept 9 bases outside the gene matches. This CDR3 is 15 amino acids long. Germline assignment: CDR1 MNHEY and CDR2 SVGAGI. The CDR3 sequence: CASSPTGGLGEKLFF. CDR3 in DNA: TGTGCCAGCAGCCCGACAGGGGGACTAGGTGAAAAACTGTTTTTT.

This clone has only a few counts. The DNA for the CDR3 is TGTGCCAGCAGTTTTGGGACAGCCGCTTTCTTT. Residues: CASSFGTAAFF. The J gene is TRBJ1-1, the V gene TRBV27, with 7 bases lining up with TRBD1. The CDR3 contains 11 residues. J was trimmed by 11 bases and V by 3 bases; bases with no gene match: 3. Germline V gene data show CDR1 as MNHEY and CDR2 as SMNVEV (reference sequence).

This clone was seen a single time. The rearrangement uses TRBV7-9 and TRBJ2-1, with D uncertain. Per germline, CDR1 SEHNR and CDR2 FQNEAQ (reference sequence). Trimming shortened V by 3 bases and J by 8 bases, and 8 bases separated the two germline ends. The CDR3 has 12 residues. DNA of the CDR3: TGTGCCAGCAGCTTGCTACGTGATGAGCAGTTCTTC. This codes for CASSLLRDEQFF.

The chain recombines TRBV6-6 with TRBJ2-6; possibly TRBD1 for D (6 bases). The V and J ends lost 4 bases and 2 bases respectively, with 6 bases between them. The germline gives CDR1 MNHNY, CDR2 SVGAGI (reference sequence). The length of the CDR3 is 14 residues. This CDR3 reads CASSWTAGANVLTF. The CDR3 DNA sequence: TGTGCCAGCAGTTGGACAGCTGGGGCCAACGTCCTGACTTTC.

The sample holds a few counts of this clone. The V call is TRBV28, the J call TRBJ2-7; D is uncertain. This CDR3 region has 14 residues. Germline V gene sequence: CDR1 MDHEN, CDR2 SYDVKM. V lost 2 bases to trimming and J lost 2 bases, with 10 bases between them. The CDR3 sequence is CASSLVYSPYEQYF. CDR3 bases: TGTGCCAGCAGTTTAGTCTACAGCCCCTACGAGCAGTACTTC.

The chain carries TRBV7-9 and TRBJ2-2; TRBD1 matches at 9 bases. Germline V gene data show CDR1 as SEHNR and CDR2 as FQNEAQ (reference sequence). The V segment lost 5 bases and the J segment 3 bases; nucleotides outside the gene matches: 7. This CDR3 is built from 16 residues. CDR3 protein: CASSARDRDYTGELFF. As DNA, the CDR3 is TGTGCCAGCAGCGCCCGGGACAGGGATTACACCGGGGAGCTGTTTTTT.

The chain uses TRBV13 and TRBJ2-1, with a possible D match to TRBD1 (6 bases). The CDR3 consists of 16 residues. CDR1 PRHDT and CDR2 FYEKMQ come from the germline V gene (reference sequence). V was shortened by 2 bases and J by 7 bases, with 18 bases between the two germline ends. The CDR3 sequence is CASSLPEQGEGNEQFF. The DNA of the CDR3 is TGTGCCAGCAGCTTACCAGAACAGGGAGAAGGGAATGAGCAGTTCTTC. The variable domain in full, completed from reference TRBV13 and TRBJ2-1, reads AAGVIQSPRHLIKEKRETATLKCYPIPRHDTVYWYQQGPGQDPQFLISFYEKMQSDKGSIPDRFSAQQFSDYHSELNMSSLELGDSALYFCASSLPEQGEGNEQFFGPGTRLTVL.

This chain connects TRBV29-1 to TRBJ1-2; D is unresolved. The CDR3 is 11 amino acids. V was pared by 5 bases and J by 6 bases, with 10 bases between. The germline V gene encodes CDR1 SQVTM and CDR2 ANQGSEA. CDR3 sequence: CSVNRRDGYTF. CDR3 DNA sequence: TGCAGCGTTAACAGACGGGATGGCTACACCTTC.

The genes are TRBV27 and TRBJ2-7; the match to TRBD2 covers 11 bases. The germline gives CDR1 MNHEY, CDR2 SMNVEV (reference sequence). Germline trimming cut 10 bases from V and 4 bases from J; bases unmatched to any gene: 12. The CDR3 spans 15 residues. CDR3 sequence: CATRPGTSGLYEQYF. CDR3 sequence (DNA): TGTGCCACCAGACCCGGGACTAGCGGTTTATACGAGCAGTACTTC.

Only a few counts were recorded for this clone. The chain recombines TRBV23-1 with TRBJ2-3, with a weak D call TRBD1 (7 bases). TRBV23-1 is treated as an ORF (open reading frame) with a function not yet certain. The CDR3 is made up of 18 amino acids. The ends were cut back, 2 bases at V and 2 bases at J, with 20 bases in the middle. CDR3 region: CASSQPQGGKSNTDTQYF. CDR3 DNA: TGCGCCAGCAGTCAACCGCAGGGGGGAAAAAGCAACACAGATACGCAGTATTTT.

This chain links TRBV9 with TRBJ2-2; D is unresolved. The CDR3 covers 17 residues. Trimming removed 2 bases at V and 1 base at J, with 15 bases between. Per the germline V gene, CDR1 is SGDLS and CDR2 is YYNGEE. The CDR3, as DNA: TGTGCCAGCAGCGTCACCGGGCCTCTCTTGAACACCGGGGAGCTGTTTTTT. Protein: CASSVTGPLLNTGELFF. Full variable domain (outside the CDR3, taken from reference TRBV9 and TRBJ2-2): DSGVTQTPKHLITATGQRVTLRCSPRSGDLSVYWYQQSLDQGLQFLIQYYNGEERAKGNILERFSAQQFPDLHSELNLSSLELGDSALYFCASSVTGPLLNTGELFFGEGSRLTVL.

This rearrangement joins TRBV27 to TRBJ2-2; 8 bases match TRBD1. J lost 7 bases, V lost 4 bases, and 2 bases had no gene match. Germline lookup yields CDR1 MNHEY and CDR2 SMNVEV (reference sequence). The CDR3 is 13 residues long. The CDR3 loop reads CASSSDRGGELFF. The CDR3 DNA reads as TGTGCCAGCAGTTCAGACAGGGGCGGGGAGCTGTTTTTT.

V gene TRBV28 combines with J gene TRBJ2-5, with D possibly being TRBD1 (5 bases). The CDR3 consists of 13 residues. V was trimmed by 5 bases and J by 5 bases, leaving 12 bases between them. Per germline, CDR1 MDHEN and CDR2 SYDVKM. CDR3 amino acids: CASSKGSPETQYF. CDR3 coding DNA: TGTGCCAGCAGTAAGGGGTCCCCGGAGACCCAGTACTTC.

The rearrangement joins TRBV29-1 to TRBJ1-1; D may be TRBD1 (5 bases). V lost 5 bases and J 6 bases, leaving 13 bases between the germline ends. Germline lookup yields CDR1 SQVTM and CDR2 ANQGSEA. The CDR3 runs to 12 residues. The CDR3 protein is CSVPQGRAEAFF. The CDR3 coding sequence is TGCAGCGTTCCTCAGGGACGGGCTGAAGCTTTCTTT.

The table lists this clone with a count of one. This sequence joins TRBV27 and TRBJ2-1, with a possible D match to TRBD2 (5 bases). V lost 4 bases to trimming and J lost 2 bases, with 9 bases between them. This CDR3 is 14 amino acids long. Germline CDR1 is MNHEY and CDR2 is SMNVEV (reference sequence). Written as DNA, the CDR3 is TGTGCCAGCAGTTCGAGCGGAACCTACAATGAGCAGTTCTTC. As protein: CASSSSGTYNEQFF.

The rearrangement uses TRBV25-1 and TRBJ2-2; the D is unclear. Germline V gene sequence: CDR1 MGHDK, CDR2 SYGVNS. V lost 1 base and J 7 bases, leaving 10 bases between the germline ends. CDR3 length: 14 amino acids. The CDR3 sequence: CASSESNLLGELFF. In nucleotides, the CDR3 is TGTGCCAGCAGTGAATCCAACCTTCTCGGGGAGCTGTTTTTT.

V is TRBV7-6 and J is TRBJ1-1; unclear D gene. V was clipped by 8 bases and J by 1 base, with 8 bases between them. This CDR3 contains 12 residues. Germline values: CDR1 SGHVS, CDR2 FNYEAQ. This CDR3 is CASAKGNTEAFF. As DNA, the CDR3 is TGTGCCAGCGCAAAGGGGAACACTGAAGCTTTCTTT.

The rearrangement uses TRBV2 and TRBJ1-1; a possible D gene is TRBD1 (5 bases). This CDR3 region has 16 residues. Germline CDR1 and CDR2: SNHLY and FYNNEI. V was cut by 2 bases and J by 0 bases, with 13 bases left in between. The CDR3: CASSEWPGHMNTEAFF. Here the CDR3 DNA reads TGTGCCAGCAGTGAATGGCCAGGACACATGAACACTGAAGCTTTCTTT.